This T cell receptor beta chain was documented in a study of spatial heterogeneity in lung cancer. Looking at the study overall: Detection consistently captured more beta-chain sequences than alpha-chain sequences. The correlation between TCR transcript counts in tumor regions and a T cell module score from matched bulk RNA-seq was strong. In raw reads, more than nine appearances on average were recorded for each unique TCR and UMI combination.

As for time point: sample taken at primary tumor resection. Frozen PBMC, nontumor lung or tumor provided whole RNA, which was sequenced unsorted. Whole-study findings and limits: The number of expanded tumor alpha and beta chains correlated with mutation number.

Germline values: CDR1 MNHEY, CDR2 SVGAGI. With V trimmed by 4 bases and J by 5 bases, 8 bases remained unmatched. This CDR3 is built from 15 residues. This clonotype has at least ten counts. Its cognate antigen is unknown. This beta chain came through as a stray read in a library set up for alpha chains, and its size says little. TCRdb used MiXCR to reprocess the 5' RACE reads, holding one entry per CDR3 protein. This table holds roughly 9,000 distinct CDR3 sequences, around 6.3% found once. The input for sequencing was lung tumor tissue, taken at surgery. The rearrangement joins TRBV6-5 to TRBJ2-1; 7 bases agree with TRBD2. The TCR was taken from a male donor with early-stage non-small cell lung cancer. In DNA form, the CDR3 reads TGTGCCAGCAGTTTCTATGGGGGGGTCGACAATGAGCAGTTCTTC. This encodes CASSFYGGVDNEQFF.